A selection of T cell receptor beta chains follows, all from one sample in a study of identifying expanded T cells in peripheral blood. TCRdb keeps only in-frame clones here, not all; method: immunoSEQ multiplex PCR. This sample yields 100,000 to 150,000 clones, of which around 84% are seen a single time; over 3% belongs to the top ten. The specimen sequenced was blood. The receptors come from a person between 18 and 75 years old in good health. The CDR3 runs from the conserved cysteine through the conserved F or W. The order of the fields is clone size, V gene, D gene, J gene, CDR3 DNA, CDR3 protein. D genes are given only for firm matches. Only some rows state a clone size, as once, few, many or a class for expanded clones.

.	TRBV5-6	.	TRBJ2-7	TGTGCCAGCAGCTTCCTCCTCAGGGGCTCTGGGACACTCACCTACGAGCAGTACTTC	CASSFLLRGSGTLTYEQYF
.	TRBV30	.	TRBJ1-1	TGTGCCTGGAACCCGACACTGAACACTGAAGCTTTCTTT	CAWNPTLNTEAFF
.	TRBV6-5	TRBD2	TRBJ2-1	TGTGCCACCCGGACTAGCGACAATGAGCAGTTCTTC	CATRTSDNEQFF
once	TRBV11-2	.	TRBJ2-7	TGTGCCAGCAGCTTGACTAGCGAGCAGTACTTC	CASSLTSEQYF
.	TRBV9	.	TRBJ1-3	TGTGCCAGCAGCGTAGGGGGCGCTGGAAACACCATATATTTT	CASSVGGAGNTIYF
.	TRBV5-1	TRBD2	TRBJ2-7	TGCGCCAGCAGCTTGGATTCTAGCGGGGGCCCCTACGAGCAGTACTTC	CASSLDSSGGPYEQYF
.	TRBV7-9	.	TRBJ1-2	TGTGCCAGCAGCTTAGGATTCCGTGGCTACACCTTC	CASSLGFRGYTF
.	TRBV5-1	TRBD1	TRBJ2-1	TGCGCCAGCAGCTTGGATCCCACAGGGGGATACAATGAGCAGTTCTTC	CASSLDPTGGYNEQFF
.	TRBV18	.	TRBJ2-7	TGTGCCAGCTCACCAATGGTCCGAGGGGACGAGCAGTACTTC	CASSPMVRGDEQYF
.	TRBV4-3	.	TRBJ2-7	TGCGCCAGCAGCCAAGAAGGGGCACTAAGCTACGAGCAGTACTTC	CASSQEGALSYEQYF
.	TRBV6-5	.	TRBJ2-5	TGTGCCAGCAGTTACTCCCTACCCCCGAACCAAGAGACCCAGTACTTC	CASSYSLPPNQETQYF
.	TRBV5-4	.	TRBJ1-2	TGTGCCAGCAGCAATCAGGGTTATGGCTACACCTTC	CASSNQGYGYTF
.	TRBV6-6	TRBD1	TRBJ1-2	TGTGCCAGCACCGACGGGACAGAAAATCTTGATGGCTACACCTTC	CASTDGTENLDGYTF
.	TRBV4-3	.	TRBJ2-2	TGCGCCAGCAGCCTTGGACGGGAGAACACCGGGGAGCTGTTTTTT	CASSLGRENTGELFF
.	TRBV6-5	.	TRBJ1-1	TGTGCCAGCAGTTACTTAGCTCCCCCTTCTACTGAAGCTTTCTTT	CASSYLAPPSTEAFF
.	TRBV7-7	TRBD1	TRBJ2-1	TGTGCCAGCAGCCACGGGACAGACAATGAGCAGTTCTTC	CASSHGTDNEQFF
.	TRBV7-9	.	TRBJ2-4	TGTGCCAGCAGCGCGGGACGGTCTACTTCGGACATTCAGTACTTC	CASSAGRSTSDIQYF
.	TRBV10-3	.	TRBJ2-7	TGTGCCATCAGTGCTACGGGCCCTTCCTACGAGCAGTACTTC	CAISATGPSYEQYF
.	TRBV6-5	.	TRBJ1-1	TGTGCCAGCGGGGAATCAGGGGATATGAACACTGAAGCTTTCTTT	CASGESGDMNTEAFF
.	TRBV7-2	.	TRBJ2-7	TGTGCCAGCAGCCTACAGGGAAGCTCCTACGAGCAGTACTTC	CASSLQGSSYEQYF
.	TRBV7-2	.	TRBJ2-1	TGTGCCAGCAGCTTGGGGATACAGGGAGGTGAGCAGTTCTTC	CASSLGIQGGEQFF
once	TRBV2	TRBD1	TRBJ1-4	TGTGCCAGCAGTGAGGGCAGGGGGAACGAAAAACTGTTTTTT	CASSEGRGNEKLFF
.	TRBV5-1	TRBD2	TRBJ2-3	TGCGCCAGCAGCTTAAGTGCTAGCGGGGGGGCCCCCACGGGGTATTTT	CASSLSASGGAPTGYF
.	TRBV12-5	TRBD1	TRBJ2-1	TGTGCTAGTGGTTGGGCAGGGGGCGCCTTGAGCCACAATGAGCAGTTCTTC	CASGWAGGALSHNEQFF
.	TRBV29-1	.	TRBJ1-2	TGCAGCGTTGATGGCTACACCTTC	CSVDGYTF
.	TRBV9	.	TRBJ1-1	TGTGCCAGCAGCGTAGGGTGGGTACCCCTGAACACTGAAGCTTTCTTT	CASSVGWVPLNTEAFF
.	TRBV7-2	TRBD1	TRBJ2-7	TGTGCCAGCAGCTTAGCGATAGCGGTGAGGACAGGGGGCGGCGAGCAGTACTTC	CASSLAIAVRTGGGEQYF
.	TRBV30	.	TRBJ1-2	TGTGCCTGGAGTACGGGGGCCGCCTACACCTTC	CAWSTGAAYTF